This T cell receptor beta chain derives from a study of T cell clonality in common variable immunodeficiency. This table comes from immunoSEQ multiplex PCR, and its TCRdb copy is limited to in-frame clones, with some not included. The sample presents about 26,000 clones, none singletons. The study, taken as a whole, reports: Reportedly, TCR beta sequences from common variable immunodeficiency showed fewer deletions and N-nucleotide insertions. Repertoire-complication correlations in CVID were limited by patient heterogeneity.

The V and J ends lost 7 bases and 0 bases, in that order; junction bases with no gene match: 9. CDR1 GTSNPN and CDR2 SVGIG come from the germline V gene (reference sequence). This CDR3 is 14 amino acids long. The table lists this clone with a few counts. Its specificity is unknown. The CDR3 end is not reached by the read, which stops 3 residues before it; the germline J gene fills it in. This TCR came from a human donor with common variable immunodeficiency. V is TRBV30 and J is TRBJ2-7; TRBD2 agrees at 7 bases. Material: peripheral blood mononuclear cells. CDR3 bases read: TGTGCCTCAGGAACGGGGGGTGCCTCCTACGAG. It specifies CASGTGGASYE. The whole CDR3 sequence is CASGTGGASYEQYF.